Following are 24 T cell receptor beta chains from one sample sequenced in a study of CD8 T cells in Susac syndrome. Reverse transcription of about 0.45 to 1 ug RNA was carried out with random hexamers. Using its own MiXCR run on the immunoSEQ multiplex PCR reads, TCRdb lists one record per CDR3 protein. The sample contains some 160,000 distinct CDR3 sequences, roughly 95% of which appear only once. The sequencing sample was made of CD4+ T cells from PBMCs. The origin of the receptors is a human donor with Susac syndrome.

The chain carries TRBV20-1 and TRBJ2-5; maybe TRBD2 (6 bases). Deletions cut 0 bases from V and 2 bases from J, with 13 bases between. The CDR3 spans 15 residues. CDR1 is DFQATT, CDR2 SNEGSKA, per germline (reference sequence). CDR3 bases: TGCAGTGCTAGAGATCCCGGGACTCTACAAGAGACCCAGTACTTC. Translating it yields CSARDPGTLQETQYF.

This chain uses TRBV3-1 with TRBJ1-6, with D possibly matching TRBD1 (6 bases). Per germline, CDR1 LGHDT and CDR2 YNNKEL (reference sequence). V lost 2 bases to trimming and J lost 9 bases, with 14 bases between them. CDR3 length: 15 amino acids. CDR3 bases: TGTGCCAGCAGCCAATCCGGGACACCTTTTTCACCCCTCCACTTT. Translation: CASSQSGTPFSPLHF. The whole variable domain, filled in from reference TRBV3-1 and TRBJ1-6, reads DTAVSQTPKYLVTQMGNDKSIKCEQNLGHDTMYWYKQDSKKFLKIMFSYNNKELIINETVPNRFSPKSPDKAHLNLHINSLELGDSAVYFCASSQSGTPFSPLHFGNGTRLTVT.

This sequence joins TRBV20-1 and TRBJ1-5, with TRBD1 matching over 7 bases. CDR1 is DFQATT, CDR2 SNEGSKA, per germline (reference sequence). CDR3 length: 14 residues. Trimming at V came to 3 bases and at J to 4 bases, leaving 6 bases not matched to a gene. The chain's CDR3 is CSASGTVYNQPQHF. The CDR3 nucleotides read TGCAGTGCTAGCGGGACAGTTTATAATCAGCCCCAGCATTTT.

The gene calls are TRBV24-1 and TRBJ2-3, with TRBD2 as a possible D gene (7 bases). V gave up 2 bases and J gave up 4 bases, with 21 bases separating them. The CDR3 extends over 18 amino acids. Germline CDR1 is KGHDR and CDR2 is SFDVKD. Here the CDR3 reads CATSDSGRSGGRADTQYF. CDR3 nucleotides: TGTGCCACCAGTGATTCCGGTCGTTCGGGGGGCCGAGCAGATACGCAGTATTTT.

The CDR3 DNA follows: TGCGCCAGCAGCCAAGTCCGAGGGCGGGAACAATACAATGAGCAGTTCTTC. Its translation: CASSQVRGREQYNEQFF. The V call is TRBV4-1, the J call TRBJ2-1; a weak D match, TRBD2 (6 bases). Trimming left V 1 base short and J 4 bases short, with 17 bases between. The CDR3 consists of 17 residues. Looked up from germline, CDR1 is MGHRA and CDR2 is YSYEKL.

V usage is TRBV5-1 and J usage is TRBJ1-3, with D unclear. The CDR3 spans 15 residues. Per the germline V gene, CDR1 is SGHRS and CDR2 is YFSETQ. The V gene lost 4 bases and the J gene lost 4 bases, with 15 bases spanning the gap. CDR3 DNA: TGCGCCAGCAGCCTACCCGAGGGTGCCGGAAACACCATATATTTT. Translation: CASSLPEGAGNTIYF.

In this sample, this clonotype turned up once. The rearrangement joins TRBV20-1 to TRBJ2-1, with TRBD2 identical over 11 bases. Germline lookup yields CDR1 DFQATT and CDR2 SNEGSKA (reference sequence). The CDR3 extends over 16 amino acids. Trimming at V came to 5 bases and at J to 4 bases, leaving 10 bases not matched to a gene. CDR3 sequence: CSAPTLAGGGYNEQFF. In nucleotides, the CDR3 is TGCAGTGCTCCAACTTTAGCGGGGGGGGGTTACAATGAGCAGTTCTTC.

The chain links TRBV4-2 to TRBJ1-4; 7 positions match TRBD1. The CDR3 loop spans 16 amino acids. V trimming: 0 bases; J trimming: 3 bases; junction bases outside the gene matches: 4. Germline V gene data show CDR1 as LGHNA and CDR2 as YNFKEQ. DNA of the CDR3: TGTGCCAGCAGCCAAGAGGGACAGTCCTCTAATGAAAAACTGTTTTTT. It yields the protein CASSQEGQSSNEKLFF.

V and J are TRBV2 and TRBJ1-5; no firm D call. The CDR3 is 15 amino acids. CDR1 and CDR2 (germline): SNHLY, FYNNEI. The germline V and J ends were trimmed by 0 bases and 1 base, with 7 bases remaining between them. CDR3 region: CASSEALLSNQPQHF. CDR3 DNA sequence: TGTGCCAGCAGTGAAGCGCTGTTAAGCAATCAGCCCCAGCATTTT. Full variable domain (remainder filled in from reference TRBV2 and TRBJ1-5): EPEVTQTPSHQVTQMGQEVILRCVPISNHLYFYWYRQILGQKVEFLVSFYNNEISEKSEIFDDQFSVERPDGSNFTLKIRSTKLEDSAMYFCASSEALLSNQPQHFGDGTRLSIL.

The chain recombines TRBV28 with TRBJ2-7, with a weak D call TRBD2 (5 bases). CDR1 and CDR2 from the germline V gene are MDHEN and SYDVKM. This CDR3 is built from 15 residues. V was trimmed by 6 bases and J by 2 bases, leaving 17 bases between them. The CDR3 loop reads CASSSRADRPYEQYF. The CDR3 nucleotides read TGTGCCAGCAGCTCGCGGGCGGACCGACCCTACGAGCAGTACTTC.

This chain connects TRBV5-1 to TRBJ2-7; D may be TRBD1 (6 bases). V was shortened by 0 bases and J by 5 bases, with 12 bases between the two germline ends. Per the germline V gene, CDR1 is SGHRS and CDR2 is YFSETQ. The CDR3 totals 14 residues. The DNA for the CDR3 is TGCGCCAGCAGCTTGGTTGGGGGCGCCCACGAGCAGTACTTC. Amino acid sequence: CASSLVGGAHEQYF.

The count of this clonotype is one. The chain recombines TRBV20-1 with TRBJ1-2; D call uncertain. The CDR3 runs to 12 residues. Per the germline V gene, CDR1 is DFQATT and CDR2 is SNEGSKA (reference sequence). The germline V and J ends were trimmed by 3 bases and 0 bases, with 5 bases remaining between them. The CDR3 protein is CSARTSNYGYTF. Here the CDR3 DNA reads TGCAGTGCTAGGACCTCTAACTATGGCTACACCTTC.

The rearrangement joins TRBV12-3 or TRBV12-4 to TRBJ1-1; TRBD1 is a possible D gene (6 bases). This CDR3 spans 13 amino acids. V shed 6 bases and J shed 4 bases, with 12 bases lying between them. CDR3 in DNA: TGTGCCAGCAGAGAGCAGGGGAGCACTGAAGCTTTCTTT. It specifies CASREQGSTEAFF.

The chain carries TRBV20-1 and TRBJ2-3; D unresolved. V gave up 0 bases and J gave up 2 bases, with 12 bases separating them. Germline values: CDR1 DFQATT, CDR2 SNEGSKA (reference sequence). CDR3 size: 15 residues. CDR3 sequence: CSAREEARYTDTQYF. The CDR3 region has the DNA TGCAGTGCTAGAGAAGAGGCGCGTTACACAGATACGCAGTATTTT.

The CDR3: CASSVDRSYLDTQYF. The DNA of the CDR3 is TGTGCCAGCAGCGTAGACAGGTCATATCTAGATACGCAGTATTTT. This rearrangement joins TRBV9 to TRBJ2-3, with a possible D match to TRBD1 (5 bases). CDR3 length: 15 amino acids. Looked up from germline, CDR1 is SGDLS and CDR2 is YYNGEE. Trimming took off 0 bases at V and 5 bases at J, with 13 bases between the two ends.

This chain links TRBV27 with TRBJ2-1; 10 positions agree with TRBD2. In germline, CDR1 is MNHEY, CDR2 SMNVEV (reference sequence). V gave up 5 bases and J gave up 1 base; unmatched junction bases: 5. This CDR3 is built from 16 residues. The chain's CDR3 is CASSILAGGSYNEQFF. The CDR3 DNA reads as TGTGCCAGCAGTATCTTAGCGGGAGGTTCCTACAATGAGCAGTTCTTC.

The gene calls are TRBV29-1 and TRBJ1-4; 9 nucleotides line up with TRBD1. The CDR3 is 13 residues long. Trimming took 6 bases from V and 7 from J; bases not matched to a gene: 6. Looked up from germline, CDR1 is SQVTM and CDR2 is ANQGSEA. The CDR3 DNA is TGCAGCGTGGCTGGGACAGGGAGTGAAAAACTGTTTTTT. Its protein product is CSVAGTGSEKLFF. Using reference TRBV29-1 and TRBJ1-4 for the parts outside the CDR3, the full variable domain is SAVISQKPSRDICQRGTSLTIQCQVDSQVTMMFWYRQQPGQSLTLIATANQGSEATYESGFVIDKFPISRPNLTFSTLTVSNMSPEDSSIYLCSVAGTGSEKLFFGSGTQLSVL.

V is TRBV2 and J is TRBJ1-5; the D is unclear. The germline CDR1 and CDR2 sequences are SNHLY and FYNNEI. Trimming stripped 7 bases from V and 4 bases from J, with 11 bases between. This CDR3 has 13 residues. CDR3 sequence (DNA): TGTGCCAGCACCTTGGACGGGAATCAGCCCCAGCATTTT. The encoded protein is CASTLDGNQPQHF.

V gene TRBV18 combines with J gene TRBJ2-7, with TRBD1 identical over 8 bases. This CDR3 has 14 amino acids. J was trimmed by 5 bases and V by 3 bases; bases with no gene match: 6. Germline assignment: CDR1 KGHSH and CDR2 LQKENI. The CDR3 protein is CASSPRQGKNEQYF. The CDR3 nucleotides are TGTGCCAGCTCACCTCGACAGGGGAAGAACGAGCAGTACTTC.

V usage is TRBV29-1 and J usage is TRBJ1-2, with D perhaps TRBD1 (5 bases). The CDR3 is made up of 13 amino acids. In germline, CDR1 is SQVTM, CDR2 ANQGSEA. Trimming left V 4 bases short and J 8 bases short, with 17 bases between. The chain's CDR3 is CSVVVAGERGYTF. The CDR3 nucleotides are TGCAGCGTTGTGGTGGCGGGGGAACGCGGCTACACCTTC.

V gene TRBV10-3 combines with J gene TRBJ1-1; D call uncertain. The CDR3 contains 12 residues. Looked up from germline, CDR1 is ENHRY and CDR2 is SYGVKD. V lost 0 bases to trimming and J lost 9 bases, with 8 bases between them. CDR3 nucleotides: TGTGCCATCAGTGAGTCGGCACTGAAAGCTTTCTTT. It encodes CAISESALKAFF.

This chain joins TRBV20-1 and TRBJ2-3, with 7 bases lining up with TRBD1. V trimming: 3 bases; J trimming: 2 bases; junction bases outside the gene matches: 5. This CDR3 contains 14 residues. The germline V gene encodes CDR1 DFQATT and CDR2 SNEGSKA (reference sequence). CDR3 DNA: TGCAGTGCTAGCCCGGGACAGATCACAGATACGCAGTATTTT. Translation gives CSASPGQITDTQYF.

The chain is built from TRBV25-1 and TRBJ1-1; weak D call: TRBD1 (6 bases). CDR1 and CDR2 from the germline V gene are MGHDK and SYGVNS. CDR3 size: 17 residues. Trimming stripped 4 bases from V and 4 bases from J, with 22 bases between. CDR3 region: CASSGPRWGRGATEAFF. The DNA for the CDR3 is TGTGCCAGCAGTGGCCCGAGGTGGGGGCGCGGGGCCACTGAAGCTTTCTTT.

CDR3 in DNA: TGTGCCAGCAGCTTGGGGGGGCGCGGGGTCCAAGAGACCCAGTACTTC. This codes for CASSLGGRGVQETQYF. The chain has TRBV5-6 and TRBJ2-5, with D perhaps assigned TRBD1 or TRBD2 (6 bases each). Germline V lookup: CDR1 SGHDT, CDR2 YYEEEE. V was shortened by 0 bases and J by 1 base, with 13 bases between the two germline ends. CDR3 length: 16 residues.